This T cell receptor (beta chain) was identified during a study of OX40 agonist ivuxolimab in advanced cancers. Deletions cut 7 bases from V and 0 bases from J, with 10 bases between. CDR3 length: 13 amino acids. From germline, CDR1 is SNHLY and CDR2 FYNNEI. General study results and limits: The mean number of expanded clones was higher in CD8+ T cells than in CD4+.

Produced via immunoSEQ multiplex PCR; TCRdb's table is partial and in-frame only. The sample holds 50,000 or so clones; 70% to 85% are singletons and the top ten take roughly 2.5%. Only a few counts were recorded for this clone. Antigen: not known. The starting material was CD4+ or CD8+ T cells sorted from blood, obtained in a trial of the OX40 agonist ivuxolimab. The chain joins TRBV2 to TRBJ2-7, with D perhaps matching TRBD1 (5 bases). The source of this sequence is an adult with an advanced solid tumor such as melanoma, head and neck, liver or kidney cancer. This CDR3 reads CASKGVISYEQYF. The CDR3 region has the DNA TGTGCCAGCAAAGGGGTTATCTCCTACGAGCAGTACTTC.